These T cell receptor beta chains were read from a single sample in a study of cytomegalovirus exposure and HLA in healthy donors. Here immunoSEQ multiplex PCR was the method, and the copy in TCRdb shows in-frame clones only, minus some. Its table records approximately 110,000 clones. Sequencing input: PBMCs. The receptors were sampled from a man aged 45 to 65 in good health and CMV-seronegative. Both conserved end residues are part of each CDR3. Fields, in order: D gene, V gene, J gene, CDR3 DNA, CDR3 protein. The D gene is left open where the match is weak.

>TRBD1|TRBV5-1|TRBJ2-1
TGCGCCAGCAGCTTGGGACAGGGGGCTTACAATGAGCAGTTCTTC
CASSLGQGAYNEQFF
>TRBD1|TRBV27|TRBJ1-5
TGTGCCAGCAGGAATCGGGGGACAGGGTTAGGTCAGCCCCAGCATTTT
CASRNRGTGLGQPQHF
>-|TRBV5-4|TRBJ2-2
TGTGCCAGCAGCCGCGATGGCGGGGAGCTGTTTTTT
CASSRDGGELFF
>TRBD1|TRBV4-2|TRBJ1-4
TGTGCCAGCAGCCAACGACAGGGGTATGGGGAAAAACTGTTTTTT
CASSQRQGYGEKLFF
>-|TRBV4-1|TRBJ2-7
TGTGCCAGCAGCCCATCTGGGACATCGATCTCCTACGAGCAGTACTTC
CASSPSGTSISYEQYF
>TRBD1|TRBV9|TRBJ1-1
TGTGCCAGCAGCGTATCAGGGGGGCAATCTGAAGCTTTCTTT
CASSVSGGQSEAFF
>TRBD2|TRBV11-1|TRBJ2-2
TGTGCCAGCAGCCTTCGGGGGGATTCAACCGGGGAGCTGTTTTTT
CASSLRGDSTGELFF
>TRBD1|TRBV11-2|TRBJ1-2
TGTGCCAGCAGCGCTAGGACAGGGTACCCTTATGGCTACACCTTC
CASSARTGYPYGYTF
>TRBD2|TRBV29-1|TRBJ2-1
TGCAGCGTTGAATCGGCGGGAGCAGCCTACAATGAGCAGTTCTTC
CSVESAGAAYNEQFF
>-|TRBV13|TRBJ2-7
TGTGCCAGCAGCTTACTTGCAGGGGCCAACGAGCAGTACTTC
CASSLLAGANEQYF
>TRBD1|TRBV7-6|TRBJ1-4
TGTGCCAGCAGCTTTGACAGGGGGGGAGAAAAACTGTTTTTT
CASSFDRGGEKLFF
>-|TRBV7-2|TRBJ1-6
TGTGCCAGCAGCTTAGATGTGGGGCGTAATTCACCCCTCCACTTT
CASSLDVGRNSPLHF
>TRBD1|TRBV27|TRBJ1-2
TGTGCCAGCAGTTGGACAGGGGGCAACTATGGCTACACCTTC
CASSWTGGNYGYTF
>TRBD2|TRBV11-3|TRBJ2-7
TGTGCCAGCAGCTTAGGCGAACTAGCGAATGACGAGCAGTACTTC
CASSLGELANDEQYF
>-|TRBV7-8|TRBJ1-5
TGTGCCAGCGGCGGGGGGGGCGCGGATCAGCCCCAGCATTTT
CASGGGGADQPQHF
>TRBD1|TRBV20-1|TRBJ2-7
TGCAGTGCAAACAGGGGCGAGCAGTACTTC
CSANRGEQYF
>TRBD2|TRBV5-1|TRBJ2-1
TGCGCCAGCAGCTTTTTAGCGGGGAGCTACAATGAGCAGTTCTTC
CASSFLAGSYNEQFF
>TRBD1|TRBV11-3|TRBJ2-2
TGTGCCAGCAGATATAGGACAGGGGCGAACACCGGGGAGCTGTTTTTT
CASRYRTGANTGELFF
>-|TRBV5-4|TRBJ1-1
TGTGCCAGCAGCTTGGACCTAACAGGCGAAGCTTTCTTT
CASSLDLTGEAFF
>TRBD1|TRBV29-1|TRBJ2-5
TGCAGCGTTGCTGACAGGGTGTTCTTCGAGACCCAGTACTTC
CSVADRVFFETQYF
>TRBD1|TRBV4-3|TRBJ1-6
TGCGCCAGCAGCCAGGGGCGGGGACAGCGAAATTCACCCCTCCACTTT
CASSQGRGQRNSPLHF
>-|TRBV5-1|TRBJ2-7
TGCGCCAGCAGCTTGGCAGGGTTCGGAGAGCAGTACTTC
CASSLAGFGEQYF
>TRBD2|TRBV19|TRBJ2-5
TGTGCCAGTAGTATGGGGGGGGCTAGCGGGGTAGAGACCCAGTACTTC
CASSMGGASGVETQYF